The present TCR beta chain was sequenced within a study of Graves' ophthalmopathy and Graves' hyperthyroidism. Study-wide results and limits: Most thyroid clonotypes with frequency above 0.001 were detected in blood too.

CDR3 length: 16 residues. Trimming cost V 4 bases and J 1 base, with 16 bases left between them. Germline V gives CDR1 SGHVS, CDR2 FNYEAQ. From RNA, the CDR3 regions of TCR beta chains were amplified and sequenced. Scientists carried out first-round RT-PCR using HTBI primers and then a second-round multiplex PCR. Using its own MiXCR run on the multiplex PCR reads, TCRdb lists one record per CDR3 protein. The top ten clones hold 45% of a sample with over 12,000 distinct CDR3 sequences, roughly 50% of them seen once. On this clonotype: Its specificity is unknown.

Certain patients, namely those with other autoimmune diseases, uncontrolled infections, pregnancy or lactation, were excluded. The chain uses TRBV7-6 and TRBJ2-5, with a tentative D call TRBD1 (7 bases). The clonotype was recovered from a woman aged 25 to 39 with Graves' ophthalmopathy. The specimen was peripheral blood. The CDR3 DNA reads TGTGCCAGCAGCTCGCTTTCAGGGGGGTTCCAAGAGACCCAGTACTTC. This encodes CASSSLSGGFQETQYF.